This TCR beta chain comes out of a study of T cell responses to AZD1222 COVID-19 vaccine. General study points: Donors in the cohort were predominantly white British and more often female, and clonal diversity was possibly underestimated.

V lost 5 bases and J lost 1; bases outside the gene matches: 9. The CDR3 has 16 amino acids. CDR1 is SGHAT and CDR2 is FQNNGV in the germline V gene. Only in-frame clones appear in the TCRdb table, and some are missing; sequencing was by immunoSEQ multiplex PCR. Here the sample spans about 110,000 clones, over 80% being singletons. Comments on this clone: As yet, its antigen is unknown.

The starting material was peripheral blood, obtained on day 0 of AZD1222 vaccination. The sequence came from an adult in good health. The chain employs TRBV11-2 and TRBJ1-1, with 8 bases aligning to TRBD1. The CDR3 loop is CASSRRTGRKNTEAFF. The CDR3 DNA reads as TGTGCCAGCAGCAGGCGGACAGGGCGTAAGAACACTGAAGCTTTCTTT. Supplemented by reference TRBV11-2 and TRBJ1-1, the full variable domain reads EAGVAQSPRYKIIEKRQSVAFWCNPISGHATLYWYQQILGQGPKLLIQFQNNGVVDDSQLPKDRFSAERLKGVDSTLKIQPAKLEDSAVYLCASSRRTGRKNTEAFFGQGTRLTVV.